The sample holds a few counts of the clone carrying this TCR beta chain. As yet, its antigen is unknown. This entry is derived from a study of PD-1 blockade in classical Hodgkin lymphoma. Every patient was affected by relapse after autologous stem cell transplantation, while exposure to brentuximab vedotin was not uniform. Findings and caveats of the study: Differences between repertoires have undefined causes, possibly disease activity or prior therapy. A reduction in baseline TCR diversity was reportedly seen in newly diagnosed patients relative to healthy donors.

TCRdb's table, derived via immunoSEQ multiplex PCR, lists solely in-frame clones and lacks some. The sample contains 75,000 to 100,000 clones, roughly 84% of which appear only once. The V gene lost 10 bases and the J gene lost 5 bases, with 9 bases spanning the gap. This CDR3 is built from 11 residues. Germline V gene lookup returns CDR1 SNHLY and CDR2 FYNNEI. This receptor was identified in a human donor with classical Hodgkin lymphoma. Sequencing used peripheral blood mononuclear cells (PBMCs), obtained at baseline. The V call is TRBV2, the J call TRBJ2-1, with D unresolved. DNA of the CDR3: TGTGCCACCCTCAGCAACAATGAGCAGTTCTTC. Amino acid sequence: CATLSNNEQFF.